This T cell receptor (beta chain) was retrieved from a study of T cell responses to AZD1222 COVID-19 vaccine. The study, taken as a whole, reports: Spike was spanned by vaccine-associated CD4 TCRs, with dominance at 160-218 and 743-854.

Generated by immunoSEQ multiplex PCR, the TCRdb table keeps only in-frame clones and is missing some. The sample holds 150,000 to 200,000 clones, 92% seen once. Germline V gene sequence: CDR1 MGHRA, CDR2 YSYEKL. This CDR3 contains 15 residues. Trimming took 0 bases from V and 1 from J, leaving 9 bases between them. Worth noting for this clone: Its antigen is not identified.

This clonotype originated in an adult who received the AZD1222 COVID-19 vaccine. The sample consisted of peripheral blood, taken 28 days after the second AZD1222 dose. This rearrangement joins TRBV4-1 to TRBJ1-1; D is undetermined. CDR3 in DNA: TGCGCCAGCAGCCAAGATCCAAGCCGGAACACTGAAGCTTTCTTT. It codes for CASSQDPSRNTEAFF.